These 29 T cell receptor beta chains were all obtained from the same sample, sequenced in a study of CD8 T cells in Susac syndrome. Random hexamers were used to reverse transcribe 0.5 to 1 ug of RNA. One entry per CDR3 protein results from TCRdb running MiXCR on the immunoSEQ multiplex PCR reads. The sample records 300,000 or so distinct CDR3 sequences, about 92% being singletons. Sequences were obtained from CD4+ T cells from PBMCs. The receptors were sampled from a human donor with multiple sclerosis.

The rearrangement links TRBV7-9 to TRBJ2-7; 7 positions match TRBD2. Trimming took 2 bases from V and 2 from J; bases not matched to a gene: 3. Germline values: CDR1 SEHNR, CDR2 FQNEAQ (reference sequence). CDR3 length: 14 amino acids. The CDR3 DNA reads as TGTGCCAGCAGCTTACAGGGAGGGCCCTACGAGCAGTACTTC. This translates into CASSLQGGPYEQYF. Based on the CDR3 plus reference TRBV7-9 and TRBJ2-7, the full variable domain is DTGVSQNPRHKITKRGQNVTFRCDPISEHNRLYWYRQTLGQGPEFLTYFQNEAQLEKSRLLSDRFSAERPKGSFSTLEIQRTEQGDSAMYLCASSLQGGPYEQYFGPGTRLTVT.

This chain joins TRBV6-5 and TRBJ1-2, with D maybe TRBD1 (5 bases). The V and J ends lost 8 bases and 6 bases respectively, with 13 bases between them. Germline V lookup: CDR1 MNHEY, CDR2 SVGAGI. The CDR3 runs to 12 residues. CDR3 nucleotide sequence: TGTGCCAGCTCGAGCAGGGTTCATGGCTACACCTTC. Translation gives CASSSRVHGYTF.

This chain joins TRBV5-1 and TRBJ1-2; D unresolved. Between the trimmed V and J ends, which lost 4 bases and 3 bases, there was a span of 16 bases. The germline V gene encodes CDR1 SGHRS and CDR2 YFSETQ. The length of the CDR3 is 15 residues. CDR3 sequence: CASSPSPTEYYGYTF. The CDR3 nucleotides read TGCGCCAGCAGCCCGAGTCCTACAGAGTACTATGGCTACACCTTC.

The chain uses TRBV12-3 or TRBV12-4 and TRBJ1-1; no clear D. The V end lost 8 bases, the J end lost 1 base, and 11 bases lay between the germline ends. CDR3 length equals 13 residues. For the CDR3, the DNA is TGTGCCAGCCGAACGTCCCAGAACACTGAAGCTTTCTTT. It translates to CASRTSQNTEAFF.

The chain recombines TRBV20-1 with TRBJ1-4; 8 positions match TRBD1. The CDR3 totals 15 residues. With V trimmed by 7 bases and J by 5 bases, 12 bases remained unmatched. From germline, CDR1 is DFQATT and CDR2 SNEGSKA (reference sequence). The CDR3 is CSVTPTGAFNEKLFF. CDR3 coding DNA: TGCAGTGTTACCCCGACAGGGGCCTTCAATGAAAAACTGTTTTTT.

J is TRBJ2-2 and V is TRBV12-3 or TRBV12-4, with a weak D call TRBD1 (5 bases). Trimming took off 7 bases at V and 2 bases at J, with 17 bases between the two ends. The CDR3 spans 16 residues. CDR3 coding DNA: TGTGCCAGCACTCCTTATAGGGGCCGCAACACCGGGGAGCTGTTTTTT. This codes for CASTPYRGRNTGELFF.

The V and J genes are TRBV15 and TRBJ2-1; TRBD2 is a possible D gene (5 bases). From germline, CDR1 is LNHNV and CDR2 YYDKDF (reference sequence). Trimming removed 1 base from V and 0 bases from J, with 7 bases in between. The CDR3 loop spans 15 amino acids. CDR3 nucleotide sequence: TGTGCCACCAGCAGAGCGGGAAGCTCCTACAATGAGCAGTTCTTC. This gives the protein CATSRAGSSYNEQFF. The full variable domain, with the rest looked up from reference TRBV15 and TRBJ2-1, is DAMVIQNPRYQVTQFGKPVTLSCSQTLNHNVMYWYQQKSSQAPKLLFHYYDKDFNNEADTPDNFQSRRPNTSFCFLDIRSPGLGDTAMYLCATSRAGSSYNEQFFGPGTRLTVL.

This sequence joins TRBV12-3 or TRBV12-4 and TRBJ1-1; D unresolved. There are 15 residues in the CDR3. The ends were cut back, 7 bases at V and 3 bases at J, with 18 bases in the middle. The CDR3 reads CASTIGREWDTEAFF. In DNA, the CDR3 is TGTGCCAGCACCATCGGGAGGGAGTGGGACACTGAAGCTTTCTTT.

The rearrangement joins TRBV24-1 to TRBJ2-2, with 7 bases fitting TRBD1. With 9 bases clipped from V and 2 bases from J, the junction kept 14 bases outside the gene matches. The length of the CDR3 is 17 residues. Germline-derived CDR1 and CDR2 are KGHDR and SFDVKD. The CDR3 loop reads CATAAYVGQSNTGELFF. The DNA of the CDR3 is TGTGCCACCGCAGCCTATGTGGGACAGAGTAACACCGGGGAGCTGTTTTTT.

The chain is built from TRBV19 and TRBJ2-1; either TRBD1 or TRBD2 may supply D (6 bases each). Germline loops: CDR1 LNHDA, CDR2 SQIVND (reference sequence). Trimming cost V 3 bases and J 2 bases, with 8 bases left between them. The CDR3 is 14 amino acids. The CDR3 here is CASSIGGTYNEQFF. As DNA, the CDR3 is TGTGCCAGTAGTATCGGGGGCACCTACAATGAGCAGTTCTTC.

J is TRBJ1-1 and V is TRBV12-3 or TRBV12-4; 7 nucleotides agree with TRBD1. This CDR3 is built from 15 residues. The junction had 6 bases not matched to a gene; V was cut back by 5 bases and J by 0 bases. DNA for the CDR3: TGTGCCAGCAGTGTCCACAGGGGTTTGAACACTGAAGCTTTCTTT. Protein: CASSVHRGLNTEAFF.

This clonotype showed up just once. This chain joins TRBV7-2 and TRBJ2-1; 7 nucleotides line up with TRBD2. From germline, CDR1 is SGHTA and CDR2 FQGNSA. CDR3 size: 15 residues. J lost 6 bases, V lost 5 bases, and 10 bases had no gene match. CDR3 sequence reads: CASSPLALSSNEQFF. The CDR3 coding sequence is TGTGCCAGCAGCCCACTAGCGCTTTCTAGCAATGAGCAGTTCTTC.

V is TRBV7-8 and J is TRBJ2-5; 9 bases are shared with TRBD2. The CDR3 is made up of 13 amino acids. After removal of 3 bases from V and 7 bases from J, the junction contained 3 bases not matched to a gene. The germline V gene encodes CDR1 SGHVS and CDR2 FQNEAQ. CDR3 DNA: TGTGCCAGCAGCTTCCCGACTAGCGGGACCCAGTACTTC. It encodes CASSFPTSGTQYF.

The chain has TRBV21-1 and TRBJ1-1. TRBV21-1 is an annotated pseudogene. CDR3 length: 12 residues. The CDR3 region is CASTKSRTEAFF. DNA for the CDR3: TGTGCCAGCACCAAATCACGCACTGAAGCTTTCTTT.

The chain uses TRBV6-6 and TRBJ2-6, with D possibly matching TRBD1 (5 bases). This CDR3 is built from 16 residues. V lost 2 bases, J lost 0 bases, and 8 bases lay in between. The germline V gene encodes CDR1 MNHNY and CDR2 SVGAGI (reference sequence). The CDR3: CASSYRGSSGANVLTF. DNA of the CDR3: TGTGCCAGCAGTTACAGGGGTAGCTCTGGGGCCAACGTCCTGACTTTC.

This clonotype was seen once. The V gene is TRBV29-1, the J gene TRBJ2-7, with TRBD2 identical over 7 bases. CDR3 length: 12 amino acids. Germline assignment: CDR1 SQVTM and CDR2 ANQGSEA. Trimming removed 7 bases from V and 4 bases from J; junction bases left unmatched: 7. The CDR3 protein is CSAGGGTYEQYF. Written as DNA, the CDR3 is TGCAGCGCCGGGGGAGGGACGTACGAGCAGTACTTC.

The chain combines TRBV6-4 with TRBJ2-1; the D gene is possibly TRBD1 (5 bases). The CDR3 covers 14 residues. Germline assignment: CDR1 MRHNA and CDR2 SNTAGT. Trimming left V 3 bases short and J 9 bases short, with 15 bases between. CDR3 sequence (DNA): TGTGCCAGCAGTGATGCAGGGTTGAGTGGTGAGCAGTTCTTC. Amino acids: CASSDAGLSGEQFF.

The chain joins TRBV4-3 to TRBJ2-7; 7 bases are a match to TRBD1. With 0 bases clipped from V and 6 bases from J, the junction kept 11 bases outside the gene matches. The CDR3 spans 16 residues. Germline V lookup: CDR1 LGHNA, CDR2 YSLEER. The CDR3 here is CASSQEPGRGHVEQYF. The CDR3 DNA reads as TGCGCCAGCAGCCAAGAACCGGGAAGGGGGCATGTCGAGCAGTACTTC.

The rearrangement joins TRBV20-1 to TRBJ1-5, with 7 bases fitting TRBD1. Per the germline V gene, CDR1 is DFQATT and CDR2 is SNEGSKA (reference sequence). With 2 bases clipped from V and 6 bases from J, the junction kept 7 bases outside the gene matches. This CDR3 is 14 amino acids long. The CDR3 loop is CSARSGGRGQPQHF. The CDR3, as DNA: TGCAGTGCTAGATCAGGGGGAAGGGGTCAGCCCCAGCATTTT.

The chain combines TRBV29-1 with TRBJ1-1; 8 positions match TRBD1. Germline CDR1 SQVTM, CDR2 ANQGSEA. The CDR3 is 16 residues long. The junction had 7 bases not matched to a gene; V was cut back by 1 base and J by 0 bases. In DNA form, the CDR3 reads TGCAGCGTTGAAGCCGCCTCGACAGGGGTGAACACTGAAGCTTTCTTT. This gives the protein CSVEAASTGVNTEAFF.

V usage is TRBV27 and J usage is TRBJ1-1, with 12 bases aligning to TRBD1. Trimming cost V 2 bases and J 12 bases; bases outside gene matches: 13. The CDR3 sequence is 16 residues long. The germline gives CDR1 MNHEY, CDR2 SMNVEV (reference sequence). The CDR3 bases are TGTGCCAGCAGTTTAAACAGGGGGACAGGGGGCGCGAAGACTTTCTTT. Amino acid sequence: CASSLNRGTGGAKTFF.

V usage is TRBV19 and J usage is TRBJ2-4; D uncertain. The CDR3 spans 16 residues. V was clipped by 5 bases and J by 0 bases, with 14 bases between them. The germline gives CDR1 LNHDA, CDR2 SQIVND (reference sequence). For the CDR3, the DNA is TGTGCCAGTAGTCCCACGGGTCAACTAGCCAAAAACATTCAGTACTTC. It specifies CASSPTGQLAKNIQYF.

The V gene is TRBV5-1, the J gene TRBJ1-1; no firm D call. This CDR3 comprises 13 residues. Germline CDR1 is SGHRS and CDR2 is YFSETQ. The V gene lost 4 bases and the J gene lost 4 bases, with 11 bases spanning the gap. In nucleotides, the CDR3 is TGCGCCAGCAGCCGCGCGGGGTCCACTGAAGCTTTCTTT. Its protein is CASSRAGSTEAFF.

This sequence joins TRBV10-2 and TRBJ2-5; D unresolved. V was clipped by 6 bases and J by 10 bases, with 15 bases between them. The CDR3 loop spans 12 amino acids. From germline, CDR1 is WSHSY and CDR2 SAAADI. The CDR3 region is CASRAFGSSQYF. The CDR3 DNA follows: TGCGCCAGCAGGGCCTTTGGTTCCAGCCAGTACTTC.

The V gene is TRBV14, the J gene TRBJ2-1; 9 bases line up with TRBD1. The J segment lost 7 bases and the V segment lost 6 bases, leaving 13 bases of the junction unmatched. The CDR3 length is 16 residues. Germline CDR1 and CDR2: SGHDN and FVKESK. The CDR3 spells CASSPSPGQGWNEQFF. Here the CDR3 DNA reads TGTGCCAGCAGTCCAAGCCCCGGACAGGGGTGGAATGAGCAGTTCTTC.

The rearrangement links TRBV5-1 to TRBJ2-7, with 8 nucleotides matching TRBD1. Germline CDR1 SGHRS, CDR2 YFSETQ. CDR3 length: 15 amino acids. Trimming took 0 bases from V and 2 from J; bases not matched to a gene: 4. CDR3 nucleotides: TGCGCCAGCAGCTTGGGGGACAGGAGTACCTACGAGCAGTACTTC. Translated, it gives CASSLGDRSTYEQYF.

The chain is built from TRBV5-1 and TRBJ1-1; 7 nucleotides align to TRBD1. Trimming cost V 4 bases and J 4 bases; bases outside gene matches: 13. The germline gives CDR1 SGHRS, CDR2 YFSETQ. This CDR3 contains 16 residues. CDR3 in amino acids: CASSPRQGRMVTEAFF. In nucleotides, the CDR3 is TGCGCCAGCAGCCCCAGACAGGGCCGTATGGTCACTGAAGCTTTCTTT.

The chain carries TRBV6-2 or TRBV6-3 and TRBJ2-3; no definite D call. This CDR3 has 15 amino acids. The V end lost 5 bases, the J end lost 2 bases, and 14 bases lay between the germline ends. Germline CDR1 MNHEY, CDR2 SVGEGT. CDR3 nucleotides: TGTGCCAGCAGTACCGGATCTATACTCACAGATACGCAGTATTTT. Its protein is CASSTGSILTDTQYF.

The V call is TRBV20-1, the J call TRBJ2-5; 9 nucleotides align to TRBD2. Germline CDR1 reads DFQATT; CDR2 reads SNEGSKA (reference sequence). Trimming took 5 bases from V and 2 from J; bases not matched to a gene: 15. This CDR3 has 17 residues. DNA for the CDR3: TGCAGTGCTGGGAGGGCCATTTATAGCGGGGGTCAAGAGACCCAGTACTTC. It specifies CSAGRAIYSGGQETQYF.